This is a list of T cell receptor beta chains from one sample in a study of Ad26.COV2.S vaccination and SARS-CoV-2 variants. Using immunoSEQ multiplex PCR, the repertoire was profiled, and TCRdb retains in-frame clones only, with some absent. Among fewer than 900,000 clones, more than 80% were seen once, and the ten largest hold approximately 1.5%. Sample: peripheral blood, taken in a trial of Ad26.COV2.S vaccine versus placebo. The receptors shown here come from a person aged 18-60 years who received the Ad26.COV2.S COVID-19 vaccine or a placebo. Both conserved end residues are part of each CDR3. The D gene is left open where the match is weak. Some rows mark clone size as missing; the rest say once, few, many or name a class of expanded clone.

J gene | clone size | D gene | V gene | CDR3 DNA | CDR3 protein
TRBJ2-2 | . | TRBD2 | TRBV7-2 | TGTGCCAGCAGCTATAGCGGGGGACTCAACACCGGGGAGCTGTTTTTT | CASSYSGGLNTGELFF
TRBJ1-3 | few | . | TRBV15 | TGTGCCACCAGCAGAGAGAGAGTAGGGAACACCATATATTTT | CATSRERVGNTIYF
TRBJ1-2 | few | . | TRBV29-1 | TGCAGCGTTGAGATGGATGGCTACACCTTC | CSVEMDGYTF
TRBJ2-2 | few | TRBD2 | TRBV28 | TGTGCCAGCACCCCTAGCGGGGTCACCGGGGAGCTGTTTTTT | CASTPSGVTGELFF
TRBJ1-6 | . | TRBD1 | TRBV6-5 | TGTGCCAGCAGACAGGGGTACTATAATTCACCCCTCCACTTT | CASRQGYYNSPLHF
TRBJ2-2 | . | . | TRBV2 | TGTGCCAGCAGTGGTGGCCAGAACACCGGGGAGCTGTTTTTT | CASSGGQNTGELFF
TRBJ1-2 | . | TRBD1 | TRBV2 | TGTGCCAGCGGACAGGACTATGGCTACACCTTC | CASGQDYGYTF
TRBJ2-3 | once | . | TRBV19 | TGTGCCAGCCACCTTTCGGTGGGCACGTATACGCAGTATTTT | CASHLSVGTYTQYF
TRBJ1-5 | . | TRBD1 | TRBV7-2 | TGTGCCAGCAGCTTGAGACAGGGAGATCAGCCCCAGCATTTT | CASSLRQGDQPQHF
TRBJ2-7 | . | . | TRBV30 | TGTGCCTGGAGTGTTAGGGTGGTTCGGTACTTC | CAWSVRVVRYF
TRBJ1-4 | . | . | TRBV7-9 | TGTGCCAGCAGCCAACGAACCGGGGAGATTAATGAAAAACTGTTTTTT | CASSQRTGEINEKLFF
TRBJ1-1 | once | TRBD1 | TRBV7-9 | TGTGCCAGCAGCCGGACAGGGAATATGAACACTGAAGCTTTCTTT | CASSRTGNMNTEAFF
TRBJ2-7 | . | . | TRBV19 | TGTGCCAGTAGTGTGGGTCTTAACCGCGAGCAGTACTTC | CASSVGLNREQYF
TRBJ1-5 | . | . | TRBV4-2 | TGTGCCAGCAGCCAAGTTTCGGCAGGGGGCAATCAGCCCCAGCATTTT | CASSQVSAGGNQPQHF
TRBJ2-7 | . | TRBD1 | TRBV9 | TGTGCCAGCAGCAGGGACAGGGAACTTGGCGAGCAGTACTTC | CASSRDRELGEQYF
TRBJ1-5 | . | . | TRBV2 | TGTGCCAGCAGTACAGGGTCGAGTCAGCCCCAGCATTTT | CASSTGSSQPQHF
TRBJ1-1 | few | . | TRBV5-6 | TGTGCCAGCAGCCCGACGGTTTGGGACACTGAAGCTTTCTTT | CASSPTVWDTEAFF
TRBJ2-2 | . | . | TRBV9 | TGTGCCAGCAGCGAAAGGGACCAGAACACCGGGGAGCTGTTTTTT | CASSERDQNTGELFF
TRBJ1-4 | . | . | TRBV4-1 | TGCGCCAGCAGCCAAGGAGGGAGTGAAAAACTGTTTTTT | CASSQGGSEKLFF
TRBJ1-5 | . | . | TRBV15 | TGTGCCACCAGCAGAGCGGCAGGGAATCAGCCCCAGCATTTT | CATSRAAGNQPQHF
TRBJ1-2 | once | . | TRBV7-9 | TGTGCCAGCAGCTTAGAGGGTGGGGATGGCTACACCTTC | CASSLEGGDGYTF
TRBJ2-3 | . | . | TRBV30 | TGTGCCTGGAGTCTGGGGGCGGCAGATACGCAGTATTTT | CAWSLGAADTQYF
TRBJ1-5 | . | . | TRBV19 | TGTGCCAGTAGTATAGTCGAGATGAGGCAGCCCCAGCATTTT | CASSIVEMRQPQHF